This T cell receptor beta chain came from a study of blood T cell repertoires in COVID-19 (dated by TCRdb to 2018 to 2020). Some background on the complete study: Collaborator samples came from the United States, Italy and Spain and covered acute and convalescent phases of COVID-19. A de-identified subject ID, COVID-19 status, age in years and sex were almost always included in the sample metadata. Where HLA class I and class II types were available, the types were taken from metadata supplied by the sample provider, not from assay-based typing. The repertoires were made available in a free public database intended to serve as a resource for research on the immune response to SARS-CoV-2. The material from the prospective study consisted of cDNA or gDNA derived from T cells, B-cell-depleted T cells, or PBMCs. Subjects who had been exposed to COVID-19, were actively infected with it, or had recovered from it provided the deeply sampled blood TCRbeta repertoires that made up the dataset. Samples were obtained from the ongoing ImmuneRACE study (first 160 participants) and from roughly 1,300 subjects provided by 6 global collaborators. Broad study findings and their caveats: Clinical and demographic metadata were provided uncurated, with the amount varying by source and participant.

The immunoSEQ Assay, a bias-controlled multiplex PCR, was used to amplify TCRbeta CDR3 regions from genomic DNA. Turning to the authors' computational methods: Within the assay, amplification of reference gene primers was used to estimate how many nucleated cells each sample contained. To quantify the absolute abundance of each unique TCRbeta CDR3 rearrangement, sequence reads were collapsed and filtered. For each sample, productive Simpson clonality was calculated by taking the square root of Simpson's diversity index across productive rearrangements. Drawn from immuneACCESS, this table holds only the in-frame rearrangements with V and J called that TCRdb kept. Clones are partly lost; checked studies trace under half to an unresolved V gene and leave the rest unexplained. V, J and clone size derive from that table, while D and trimming were established from the DNA sequence. Across this sample there are around 270,000 clones, with 75% to 90% seen only once. The ten largest account for about 2% of the sample.

The CDR1 and CDR2 encoded by the germline V gene are SNHLY and FYNNEI. From the cysteine through the phenylalanine, the CDR3 covers 13 amino acids. The DNA shown is the 39-base CDR3, in frame from base 1. Trimming at the junction amounts to 4 bases on V and 4 bases on J, and the germline ends lie 10 bases apart. This clone was seen once. Its antigen specificity is not known. Qualities for individual bases were not recorded, and no much larger clone is one base off. Whole blood was collected in K2EDTA tubes by collaborating institutions according to the institutions' own protocols. For TCRbeta analysis, collaborators shipped samples as frozen whole blood, isolated PBMCs, or DNA extracted from either of those sample types.

Material for sequencing was peripheral blood. The chain is assembled from TRBV2 and TRBJ1-2; a weak D assignment points to TRBD1 (6 bases agree). The receptor's source is a man younger than 45 with active or convalescent COVID-19. The bases are TGTGCCAGCAGTGTAACAGGGCGCTATGGCTACACCTTC. Its protein product is CASSVTGRYGYTF.